This TCR beta chain was identified during a study of CD8+ T cells in alopecia areata. Following extraction, RNA underwent reverse transcription to cDNA, which served as the sequencing template. Measured with immunoSEQ multiplex PCR; TCRdb has only the in-frame clones, and not every one. The sample lists roughly 130,000 clones; approximately 58% were seen once. To note about this clone: Its matching antigen is unknown.

Study-level findings and limits: Normal scalp had lower clonality than lesional scalp, with alopecia totalis/universalis lesions showing this most strongly. Against the mouse data, patients shared TCRs less clearly, possibly for HLA reasons.

The CDR3 covers 13 residues. V lost 1 base and J lost 3, with 6 bases in between. Germline values: CDR1 SGDLS, CDR2 YYNGEE. The sequence derives from a human donor with alopecia areata. The source was CD4+ T cells sorted from blood, collected at week 0. The chain joins TRBV9 to TRBJ2-3, with D uncertain. CDR3 sequence: CASSVSWTDTQYF. The CDR3 DNA is TGTGCCAGCAGCGTAAGCTGGACAGATACGCAGTATTTT.